The clone carrying this T cell receptor (beta chain) was found many times. Its cognate antigen is unknown. The sample comes from a study of T-cell reconstitution after alpha-beta-depleted transplantation in children. Study-level findings and limits: About two months after transplant, alpha-beta T cells reportedly came from several hundred expanded graft clones. From newly produced T cells came most of the T-cell counts and diversity one year after transplant. The origin of high day-60 TCRbeta diversity in some patients lay in surviving recipient T cells and thymic progenitors.

During its preparation, the TCRbeta library received unique molecular identifiers. TCRdb ran MiXCR on the PCR reads and lists one entry per CDR3 protein. This table has roughly 670,000 distinct CDR3 sequences, around 14% appearing once. This CDR3 has 14 residues. The germline V gene encodes CDR1 MGHRA and CDR2 YSYEKL. V was cut by 2 bases and J by 5 bases, with 12 bases left in between. The V and J genes are TRBV4-1 and TRBJ1-1; possible D gene TRBD1, 5 bases. Material: PBMCs, obtained before TCRalphabeta/CD19-depleted stem cell transplant. The TCR sequence derives from a girl aged 2-10 years with congenital amegakaryocytic thrombocytopenia, due to receive a stem cell transplant. CDR3 DNA sequence: TGCGCCAGCAGCCAACCTTCCAGGGAAACTGAAGCTTTCTTT. Residues: CASSQPSRETEAFF.